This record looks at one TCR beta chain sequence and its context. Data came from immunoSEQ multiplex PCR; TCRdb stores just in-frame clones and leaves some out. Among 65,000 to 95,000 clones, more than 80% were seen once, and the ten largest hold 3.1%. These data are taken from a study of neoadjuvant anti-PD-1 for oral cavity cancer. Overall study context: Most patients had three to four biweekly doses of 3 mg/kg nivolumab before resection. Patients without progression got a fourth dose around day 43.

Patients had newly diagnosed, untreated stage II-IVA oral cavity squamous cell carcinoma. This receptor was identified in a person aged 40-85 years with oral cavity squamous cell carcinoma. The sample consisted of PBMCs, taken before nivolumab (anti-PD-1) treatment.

CDR3 sequence reads: CASSLGGPGLATSLGGELFF. The CDR3 nucleotides are TGTGCCAGCAGCTTAGGGGGACCGGGACTAGCGACGAGTTTGGGCGGGGAGCTGTTTTTT. The chain combines TRBV11-3 with TRBJ2-2, with 10 nucleotides matching TRBD2. This CDR3 comprises 20 residues. CDR1 and CDR2 (germline): SGHNT, YENEEA. Trimming removed 1 base from V and 7 bases from J; junction bases left unmatched: 18.